This record looks at one T cell receptor (beta chain) sequence and its context. The data originate from a study of cytotoxic CD8 clonotypes in ibrutinib-treated CLL. The overall study: Specimens for response were gathered following a median about 11 months of therapy, spanning 6 to 36.

TCRdb's table, derived via immunoSEQ multiplex PCR, lists solely in-frame clones and lacks some. The data hold 160,000 or so clones, with roughly 90% observed a single time. Germline values: CDR1 SGHRS, CDR2 YFSETQ. The CDR3 spans 17 residues. V dropped 3 bases and J dropped 1 base, with 20 bases sitting between them. Sequencing was performed on PBMCs, taken at disease progression, from a patient treated with ibrutinib. V usage is TRBV5-1 and J usage is TRBJ2-7; perhaps TRBD2 as D (6 bases). The receptor comes from a human donor with chronic lymphocytic leukemia. CDR3 region: CASSSLGRLASSYEQYF. The CDR3 DNA reads TGCGCCAGCAGCTCCCTTGGTCGGCTAGCGTCATCCTACGAGCAGTACTTC.